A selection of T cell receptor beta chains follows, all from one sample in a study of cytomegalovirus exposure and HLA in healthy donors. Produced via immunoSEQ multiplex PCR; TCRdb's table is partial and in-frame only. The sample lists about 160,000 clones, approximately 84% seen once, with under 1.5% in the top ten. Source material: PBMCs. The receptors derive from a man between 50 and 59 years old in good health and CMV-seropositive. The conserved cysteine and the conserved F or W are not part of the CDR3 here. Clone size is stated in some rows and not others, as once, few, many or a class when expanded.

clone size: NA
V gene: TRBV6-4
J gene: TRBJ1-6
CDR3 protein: ASSALGQGGSPLH

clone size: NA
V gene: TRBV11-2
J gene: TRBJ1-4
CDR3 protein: ASSFRGGSGLF

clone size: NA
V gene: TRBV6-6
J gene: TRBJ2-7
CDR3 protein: ATRPQTATTYEQY

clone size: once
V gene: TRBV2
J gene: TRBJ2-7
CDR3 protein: ASTLTGIEQY

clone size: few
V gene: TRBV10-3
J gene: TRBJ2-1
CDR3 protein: ASGQFYNEQF

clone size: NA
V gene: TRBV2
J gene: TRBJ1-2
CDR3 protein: ATAGFDYGYT

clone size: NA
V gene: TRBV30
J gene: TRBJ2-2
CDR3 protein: AWSVLWGQGNTGELF

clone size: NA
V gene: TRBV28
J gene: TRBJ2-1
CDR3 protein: ASSFPGNSYNEQF

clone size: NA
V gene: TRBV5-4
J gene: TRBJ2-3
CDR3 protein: ASSLTMASTDTQY

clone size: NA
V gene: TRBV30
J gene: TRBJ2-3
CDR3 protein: AWSPDSVGTQY

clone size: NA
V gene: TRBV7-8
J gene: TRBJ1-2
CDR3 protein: ASSLADRVYGYT

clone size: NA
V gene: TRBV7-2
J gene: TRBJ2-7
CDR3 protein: ASSQGGGVRPSYEQY

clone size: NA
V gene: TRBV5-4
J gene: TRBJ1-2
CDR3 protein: ASSLPGAMDGYT